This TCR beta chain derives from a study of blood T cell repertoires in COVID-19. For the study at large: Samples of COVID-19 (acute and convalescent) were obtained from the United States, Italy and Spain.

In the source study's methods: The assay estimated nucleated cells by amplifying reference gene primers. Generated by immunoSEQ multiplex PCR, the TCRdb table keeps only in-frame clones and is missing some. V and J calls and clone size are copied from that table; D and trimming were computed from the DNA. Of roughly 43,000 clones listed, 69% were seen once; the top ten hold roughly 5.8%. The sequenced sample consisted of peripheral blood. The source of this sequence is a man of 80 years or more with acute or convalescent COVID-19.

The CDR3 DNA is TGTGCCAGCAGCCAGGGACTAGCGGGGGAGCAGTACTTC. As protein: CASSQGLAGEQYF. The J gene is TRBJ2-7, the V gene TRBV3-1 (or the pseudogene TRBV3-2), with TRBD2 matching over 13 bases. The J segment lost 7 bases and the V segment lost 3 bases, leaving 0 bases of the junction unmatched. This CDR3 spans 13 amino acids. The germline gives CDR1 LGHDT, CDR2 YNNKEL (reference sequence).